This record concerns one TCR beta chain sequence. The antigen this receptor binds is unknown. No quality values exist for individual bases; no much larger clone is one base distant. This sample stems from a study of T cells in Graves' hyperthyroidism and ophthalmopathy (dated by TCRdb to between 2019 and 2020). Study-level background: Peripheral blood was collected at initial diagnosis, before any treatment. The paper describes TCR Vbeta CDR3 sequencing of fewer than 150 peripheral blood samples, made up of fewer than 50 ophthalmopathy patients, approximately 76 hyperthyroidism patients and 17 progressor patients. Thyroid tissue and blood T-cell repertoires from over 5 Graves' hyperthyroidism patients were also compared in the study. Whether ophthalmopathy could be predicted prospectively was tested in an independent validation cohort made up of under 20 hyperthyroidism patients plus 17 patients who later progressed to ophthalmopathy. To identify distinguishing TCR V-J signatures, a discovery cohort of around 100 patients was used, comprising 43 with Graves' ophthalmopathy and 57 with stable Graves' hyperthyroidism. After sampling, hyperthyroidism patients received methimazole starting at 30 mg daily, and ophthalmopathy patients received high-dose intravenous methylprednisolone. The 75 to 100 discovery patients were randomly divided into training and test sets at a 7:3 ratio. Overall study outcomes, separate from this receptor: In validation, the model predicted progression to ophthalmopathy a median of about 5.9 months before onset, with around 70% sensitivity and about 72% specificity. No statistical method was used to fix the sample size in advance, and group allocation was not hidden from the investigators. A 13 V-J signature model separated ophthalmopathy from stable hyperthyroidism, with about 90% sensitivity and roughly 81% specificity in cross-validation and 80%/75% in testing. Most expanded thyroid clonotypes (frequency above 0.001) were also found in blood, which suggests that blood repertoires may mirror thyroid immune responses.

The CDR1 and CDR2 encoded by the germline V gene are SGDLS and YYNGEE. V is clipped by 0 bases and J by 3 bases, and the sequence between their germline boundaries is 10 bases long. Inclusive of the bounding cysteine and phenylalanine, the CDR3 is 14 residues long. Kept here is only the CDR3 DNA, which spans 42 bases and is read in frame from base 1. TCR beta CDR3 regions were amplified from RNA transcripts. The TCR CDR3 was subjected to a first round of RT-PCR using the HTBI primer set and the Qiagen OneStep RT-PCR kit. A second multiplex PCR round built the libraries, followed by size selection and purification. Paired-end sequencing of the libraries was performed with 100 bp reads on an Illumina HiSeq2000. In the original analysis: Raw data were processed with SOAPnuke, discarding reads with adapters, uncalled bases, mean Phred below 15, or no exact constant-primer or identifier match. COPE v1.2.5 was used to merge high-quality paired reads, and clonotypes were defined as unique nucleotide sequences. MiTCR v1.1 was used to align the clonotypes against IMGT TRBV, TRBD and TRBJ reference segments. Only V-J combinations with frequency above 0.0001, covering about 99% of repertoires, were analysed. A TCS score was defined as the ratio between F50 (clonal expansion) and ExV (chaos), using BLOSUM62-based TCRdist between CDR3 peptides within each V-J. Welch's t-statistics and random forest reduced around 520 V-J features to 13, which were used in a naive Bayes classifier (R e1071). TCRdb reprocessing: public reads trimmed at Q25 with fastp, clones called with MiXCR, in-frame beta chains kept. Rows merge per CDR3 protein into single entries with the most common DNA and genes. The authors' filters were not applied to this entry. A total of more than 150,000 distinct CDR3 sequences appear in this sample, about a sixth of them only once. The ten largest make up 25% to 30% of the sample.

Graves' hyperthyroidism was defined as stable when no progression to ophthalmopathy occurred over 18 months of follow-up. Hyperthyroidism patients were newly diagnosed, with disease duration under 2 months, and aged 18 to 65 years. Exclusion was applied to patients with uncontrolled infections, other autoimmune diseases, pregnancy or lactation. Clinical symptoms, serum thyroxine and TRAb, thyroid ultrasound, and orbital computed tomography formed the basis for the diagnoses. PBMCs were separated from roughly 10 ml of fresh peripheral blood using Ficoll-Paque density gradient centrifugation. Trizol reagent was used to extract total RNA, and RNA quality was then checked on an Agilent 2100 Bioanalyzer.

The sample was blood. This clonotype originated in a woman in her forties or fifties with Graves' hyperthyroidism. The sequence joins TRBV9 to TRBJ2-7, with no confidently assigned D gene. The bases read TGTGCCAGCAGCGTAGGTACCGGTCTCTACGAGCAGTACTTC. The encoded protein is CASSVGTGLYEQYF.